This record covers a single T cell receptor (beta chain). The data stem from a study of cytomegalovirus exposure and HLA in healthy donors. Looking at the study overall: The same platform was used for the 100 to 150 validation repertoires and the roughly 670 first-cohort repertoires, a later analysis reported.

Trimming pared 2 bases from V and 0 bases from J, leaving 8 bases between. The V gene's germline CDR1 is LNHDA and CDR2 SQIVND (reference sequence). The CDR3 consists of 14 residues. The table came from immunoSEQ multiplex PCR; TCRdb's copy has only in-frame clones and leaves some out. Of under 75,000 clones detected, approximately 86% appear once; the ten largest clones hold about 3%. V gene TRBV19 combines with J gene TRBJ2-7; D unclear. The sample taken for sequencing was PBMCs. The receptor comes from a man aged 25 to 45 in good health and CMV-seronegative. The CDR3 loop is CASSISQSSYEQYF. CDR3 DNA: TGTGCCAGTAGTATATCACAGAGCTCCTACGAGCAGTACTTC.